This T cell receptor beta chain was observed in a study of CD8 T cells in ankylosing spondylitis. General observations from the study: In ankylosing spondylitis patients, matched synovial fluid reportedly showed significant enrichment of disease-linked clones. Relatively scarce in peripheral blood, disease-linked clones were CD8+.

TCRdb re-analysed the 5' RACE reads in MiXCR, keeping a single row per CDR3 protein. The sample has about 320,000 distinct CDR3 sequences, more than 9% seen once. CDR1 SGHRS and CDR2 YFSETQ come from the germline V gene. This CDR3 comprises 15 residues. V was shortened by 0 bases and J by 2 bases, with 11 bases between the two germline ends. This clonotype was detected many times. Its antigen is still unknown. This clonotype was obtained from a female donor with ankylosing spondylitis or in good health (not recorded which). The chain couples TRBV5-1 to TRBJ2-5, with D possibly TRBD1 on 5 matching bases. The sequenced sample consisted of blood, either unsorted or a sorted T cell fraction (not recorded which). The DNA of the CDR3 is TGCGCCAGCAGCTTGGTAACAGGTTCTCAAGAGACCCAGTACTTC. Amino acids: CASSLVTGSQETQYF.